This T cell receptor (beta chain) emerged from a study of blood T cell repertoires in COVID-19. Whole-study context: The samples span acute and convalescent COVID-19 from the United States, Italy and Spain.

Germline lookup yields CDR1 LGHNA and CDR2 YSLEER. With 1 base removed from V and 8 bases from J, the gap between germline ends came to 11 bases. This CDR3 contains 13 residues. TCRdb's table, derived via immunoSEQ multiplex PCR, lists solely in-frame clones and lacks some. The data hold almost 250,000 clones, with around 89% observed a single time. Donors were grouped by their self-reported clinical history. The rearrangement joins TRBV4-3 to TRBJ1-1; D ambiguous. The sequencing sample was made of PBMCs or T cells enriched from blood (not recorded which). The sequence was obtained from a woman aged 30 to 39 who had recovered from COVID-19. CDR3 region: CASSQGGSQEAFF. CDR3 coding DNA: TGCGCCAGCAGCCAAGGCGGATCCCAGGAAGCTTTCTTT.